This TCR beta chain derives from a study of early T cells in non-severe SARS-CoV-2 infection. Study-wide context: The study sequenced bulk RNA from unsorted whole blood, with chains unpaired.

This clonotype was seen repeatedly, ten times or more. Attachment of unique molecular identifiers was made to individual cDNA molecules. Via MiXCR, TCRdb re-called the 5' RACE reads, giving one row per CDR3 protein. The table records more than 50,000 distinct CDR3 sequences, 7% to 10% of them present only once. V dropped 6 bases and J dropped 4 bases, with 9 bases sitting between them. Per the germline V gene, CDR1 is LGHDT and CDR2 is YNNKEL (reference sequence). The CDR3 spans 12 residues. Sample: whole blood. This receptor was identified in an adult who was a healthcare worker with PCR-confirmed SARS-CoV-2 infection or an uninfected control (not recorded which). The rearrangement joins TRBV3-1 to TRBJ1-2, with a tentative D call TRBD1 (6 bases). The CDR3 DNA reads TGTGCCAGCAGAGGGACACCCTATGGCTACACCTTC. It encodes CASRGTPYGYTF.